This TCR beta chain was recorded in a study of regulatory T cells in long-lasting Graves disease. In building TCR beta libraries, iRepertoire HTBI primers were used together with Arm-PCR of CDR3 regions. TCRdb reprocessed the multiplex PCR reads via MiXCR and lists one record per CDR3 protein. Found here are 400,000 to 500,000 distinct CDR3 sequences, 14% of them singletons; the top ten hold approximately 15%. The time point here: newly diagnosed GD, antithyroid drugs for less than 3 months. PBMC RNA served as the TCR library source. This clonotype was counted between two and nine times. Trimming pared 6 bases from V and 2 bases from J, leaving 17 bases between. The CDR3 runs to 15 residues. Germline CDR1 and CDR2: MNHNS and SASEGT. This sample was also put to use in a study of T cells in Graves' hyperthyroidism and ophthalmopathy.

The V and J genes are TRBV6-1 and TRBJ2-7; D is possibly TRBD1 (6 bases). The source material was peripheral blood mononuclear cells (PBMCs), sampled at new diagnosis, from a patient treated with antithyroid drugs. This clonotype was sampled from a woman aged 45 to 65 with Graves disease. The CDR3 here is CASRFGQHMTYEQYF. CDR3 nucleotides: TGTGCCAGCAGATTCGGACAGCACATGACCTACGAGCAGTACTTC.